A selection of T cell receptor beta chains follows, all from one sample in a study of response to subunit inactivated influenza vaccine. TCRdb re-analysed the RT-PCR reads in MiXCR, keeping a single row per CDR3 protein. The sample consists of over 150,000 distinct CDR3 sequences, about 9% of them appearing once. Specimen: non-naive T cells sorted from PBMCs, collected on the day of vaccination. The receptors stem from a man aged 50 to 59 who received an inactivated influenza vaccine. The CDR3 runs from the conserved cysteine through the conserved F or W. The order of the fields is V gene, J gene, D gene, CDR3 protein. The D gene is left open where the match is weak.

TRBV27	TRBJ2-3	TRBD2	CASSKTSGITDTQYF
TRBV7-6	TRBJ2-7	TRBD1	CASSLDRGQSHEQYF
TRBV7-4	TRBJ1-1	TRBD1	CASSPCMYRGNTEAFF
TRBV28	TRBJ2-7	TRBD2	CASSLPLAGIYEQYF
TRBV10-1	TRBJ1-3	.	CASSESGGSGNTIYF
TRBV7-8	TRBJ2-2	TRBD2	CASSLRPLAGGTNTGELFF
TRBV3-1	TRBJ2-1	.	CASSRAGPWNEQFF
TRBV7-2	TRBJ2-7	.	CASSLTLAAVEQYF
TRBV10-3	TRBJ1-3	TRBD1	CAISGKTGTGGNTIYF
TRBV12-3/TRBV12-4	TRBJ1-2	.	CASSLSRDDGYTF
TRBV28	TRBJ1-6	TRBD1	CASSFYRGGSPLHF
TRBV28	TRBJ1-2	.	CASSLSGRLLGYGYTF
TRBV12-3/TRBV12-4	TRBJ2-3	TRBD2	CASSFQRGRTDTQYF
TRBV5-6	TRBJ2-7	TRBD2	CASSQLAGGTYEQYF
TRBV6-4	TRBJ2-1	.	CASSEGTEGYEQFF
TRBV27	TRBJ2-7	.	CASSRSQPPYEQYF
TRBV4-1	TRBJ1-6	TRBD1	CASTRDRGDSPLHF
TRBV5-8	TRBJ2-2	TRBD2	CASSWGTSGSPGELFF
TRBV4-2	TRBJ2-7	.	CASSQESGLSYEQYF
TRBV28	TRBJ1-2	TRBD1	CASSLSDRMGGYTF
TRBV12-3/TRBV12-4	TRBJ2-2	.	CASSFLPLGGTGGELFF
TRBV5-1	TRBJ2-7	TRBD2	CASSLERGGSYEQYF
TRBV7-9	TRBJ1-1	.	CASNLDGNTEAFF
TRBV20-1	TRBJ2-3	.	CSARAPGDTQYF
TRBV7-2	TRBJ2-1	.	CASSLMTGTNNEQFF
TRBV5-1	TRBJ2-7	TRBD1	CASSLIGTAYEQYF
TRBV6-5	TRBJ2-7	.	CASSVVDRTYEQYF
TRBV7-9	TRBJ1-1	.	CASSLGVGRTEAFF
TRBV20-1	TRBJ2-5	.	CSAQQWRQETQYF
TRBV7-2	TRBJ1-2	TRBD1	CASAGAKDRGGYGYTF
TRBV20-1	TRBJ2-7	.	CSARALVRGAYEQYF
TRBV7-2	TRBJ2-5	.	CASSPLNRDQYF
TRBV12-3/TRBV12-4	TRBJ1-5	.	CASSEGGNYQPQHF
TRBV4-2	TRBJ2-2	TRBD2	CASSQDPLAVNTGELFF
TRBV5-1	TRBJ2-3	.	CASRRTPGQGSTDTQYF
TRBV19	TRBJ1-3	.	CASSPGRIGGNTIYF
TRBV24-1	TRBJ2-5	.	CATSEPGSQETQYF
TRBV11-3	TRBJ2-2	TRBD2	CASSLSGLAGSGELFF
TRBV7-2	TRBJ2-5	TRBD2	CASSLASGRGQETQYF
TRBV10-3	TRBJ1-2	.	CAISEVTNYGYTF
TRBV13	TRBJ2-1	TRBD2	CASSSPRAGGPHNEQFF
TRBV12-3/TRBV12-4	TRBJ1-2	TRBD1	CASSGGTGGGYTF
TRBV20-1	TRBJ2-3	TRBD1	CSEGTGISTDTQYF
TRBV20-1	TRBJ2-3	.	CSARTDTQYF
TRBV5-5	TRBJ2-7	.	CASSKGDSYEQYF
TRBV11-1	TRBJ2-7	TRBD2	CASSQGLAQYYEQYF
TRBV12-3/TRBV12-4	TRBJ2-1	TRBD2	CASRVFSGGSEQFF
TRBV6-2/TRBV6-3	TRBJ1-1	.	CASRRRSLNTEAFF
TRBV20-1	TRBJ2-5	.	CSASGGWETQYF
TRBV24-1	TRBJ2-4	TRBD1	CATSDGTGDLAKNIQYF
TRBV24-1	TRBJ1-5	.	CATSDLRSNQPQHF
TRBV7-8	TRBJ2-1	TRBD2	CASSPREGFYDEQFF
TRBV5-5	TRBJ2-1	.	CASSFQSVYNEQFF